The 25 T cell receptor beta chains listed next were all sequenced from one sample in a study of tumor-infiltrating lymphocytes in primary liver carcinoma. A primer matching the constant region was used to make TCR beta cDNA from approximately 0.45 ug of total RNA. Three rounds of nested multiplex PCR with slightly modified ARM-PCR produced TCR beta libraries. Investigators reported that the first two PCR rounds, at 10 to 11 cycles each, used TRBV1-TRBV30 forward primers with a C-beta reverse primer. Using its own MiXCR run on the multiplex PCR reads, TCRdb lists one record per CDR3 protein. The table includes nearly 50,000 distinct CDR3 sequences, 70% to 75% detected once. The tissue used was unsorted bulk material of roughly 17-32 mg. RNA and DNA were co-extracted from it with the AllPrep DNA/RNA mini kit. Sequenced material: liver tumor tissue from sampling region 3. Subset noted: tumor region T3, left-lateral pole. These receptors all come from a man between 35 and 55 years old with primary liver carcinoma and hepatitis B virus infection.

The CDR3 coding sequence is TGTGCCAGCAGTGTTTTGAGGCAGGACAACACCGGGGAGCTGTTTTTT. It specifies CASSVLRQDNTGELFF. The chain couples TRBV6-1 to TRBJ2-2, with no clear D. The CDR3 loop spans 16 amino acids. V lost 4 bases, J lost 2 bases, and 14 bases lay in between. Germline CDR1 and CDR2: MNHNS and SASEGT.

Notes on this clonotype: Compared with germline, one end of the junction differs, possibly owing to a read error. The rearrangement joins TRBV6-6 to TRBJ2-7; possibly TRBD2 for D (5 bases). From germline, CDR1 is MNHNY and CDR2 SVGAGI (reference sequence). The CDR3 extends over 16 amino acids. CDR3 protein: CATSYSGSLTGYEQYF. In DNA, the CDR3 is TGTGCCACCAGTTACTCGGGGAGCTTAACGGGCTACGAGCAGTACTTC.

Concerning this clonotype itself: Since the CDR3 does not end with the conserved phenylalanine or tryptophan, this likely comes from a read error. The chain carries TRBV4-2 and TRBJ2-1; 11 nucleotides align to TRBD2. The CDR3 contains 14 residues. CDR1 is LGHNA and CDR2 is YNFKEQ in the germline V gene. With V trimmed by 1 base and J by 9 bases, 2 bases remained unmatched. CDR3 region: CASSQVLAGVEQFI. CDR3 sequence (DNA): TGTGCCAGCAGCCAAGTACTAGCGGGGGTTGAGCAGTTCATC.

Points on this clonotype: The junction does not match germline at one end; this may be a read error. Here the CDR3 DNA reads TGTGCTAGCAGCTTTGGTGTCAATGAGAAGTTCTTC. As protein: CASSFGVNEKFF. The chain recombines TRBV13 with TRBJ2-1; D is undetermined. The CDR3 spans 12 residues. The germline V gene has CDR1 PRHDT and CDR2 FYEKMQ (reference sequence).

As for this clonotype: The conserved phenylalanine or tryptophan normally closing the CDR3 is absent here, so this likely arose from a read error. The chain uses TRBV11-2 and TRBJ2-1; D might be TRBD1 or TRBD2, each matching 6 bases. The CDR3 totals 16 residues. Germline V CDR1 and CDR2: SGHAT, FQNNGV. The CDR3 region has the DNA TGTGCCAGCAGCTTTCGACTAGGGGGAGATTTCAATAAGCAGTTCGTC. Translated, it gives CASSFRLGGDFNKQFV.

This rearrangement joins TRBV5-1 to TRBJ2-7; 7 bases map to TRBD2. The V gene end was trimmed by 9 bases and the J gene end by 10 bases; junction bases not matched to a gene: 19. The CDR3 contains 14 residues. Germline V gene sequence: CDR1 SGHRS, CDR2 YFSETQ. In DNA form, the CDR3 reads TGCGCCACTACATCGCTGGCGGGAGCTTCCGACCAGTACTTC. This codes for CATTSLAGASDQYF. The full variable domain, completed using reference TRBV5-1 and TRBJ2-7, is KAGVTQTPRYLIKTRGQQVTLSCSPISGHRSVSWYQQTPGQGLQFLFEYFSETQRNKGNFPGRFSGRQFSNSRSEMNVSTLELGDSALYLCATTSLAGASDQYFGPGTRLTVT.

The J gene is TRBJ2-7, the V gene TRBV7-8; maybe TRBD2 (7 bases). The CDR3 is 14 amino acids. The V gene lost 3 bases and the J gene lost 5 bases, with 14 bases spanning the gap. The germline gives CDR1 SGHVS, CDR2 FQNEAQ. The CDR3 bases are TGTGCCAGCAGCTTTAACAGGGAGGGTAACGAGCAGTACTTC. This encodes CASSFNREGNEQYF.

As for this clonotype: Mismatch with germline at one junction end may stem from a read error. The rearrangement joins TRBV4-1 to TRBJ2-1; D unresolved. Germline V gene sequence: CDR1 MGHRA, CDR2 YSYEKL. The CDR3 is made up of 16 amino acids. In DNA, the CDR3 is TGCGCCAGCAGCCCCCAAGCGCACAGCTCCTACAATGAGCGGTTCTTC. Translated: CASSPQAHSSYNERFF.

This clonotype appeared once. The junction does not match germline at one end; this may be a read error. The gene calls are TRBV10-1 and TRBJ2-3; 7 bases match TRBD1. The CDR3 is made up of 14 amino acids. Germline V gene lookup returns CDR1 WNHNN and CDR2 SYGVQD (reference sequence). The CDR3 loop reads CARSESQGTDMQYF. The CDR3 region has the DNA TGCGCCAGAAGTGAGTCCCAGGGGACAGATATGCAGTATTTT.

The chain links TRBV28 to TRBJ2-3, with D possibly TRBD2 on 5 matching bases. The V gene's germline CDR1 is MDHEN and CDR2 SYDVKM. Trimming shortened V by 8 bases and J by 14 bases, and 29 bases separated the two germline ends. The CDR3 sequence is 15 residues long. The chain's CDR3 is CASRGQSGSTDTLYF. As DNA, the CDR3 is TGTGCCAGCCGAGGGCAGAGCGGATCCACAGATACACTGTATTTT.

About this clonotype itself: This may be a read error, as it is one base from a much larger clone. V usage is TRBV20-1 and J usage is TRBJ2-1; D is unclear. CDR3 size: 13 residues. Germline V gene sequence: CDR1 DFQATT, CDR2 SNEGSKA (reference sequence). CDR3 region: CRARDMAINEQFF. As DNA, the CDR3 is TGCAGAGCTAGAGATATGGCGATCAATGAGCAGTTCTTC.

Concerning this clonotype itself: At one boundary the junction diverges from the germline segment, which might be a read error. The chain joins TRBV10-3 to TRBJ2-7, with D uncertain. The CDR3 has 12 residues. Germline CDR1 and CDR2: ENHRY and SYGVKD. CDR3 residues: CDISRDDSVQYF. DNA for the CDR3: TGTGACATCAGCCGAGATGACTCAGTGCAGTACTTC.

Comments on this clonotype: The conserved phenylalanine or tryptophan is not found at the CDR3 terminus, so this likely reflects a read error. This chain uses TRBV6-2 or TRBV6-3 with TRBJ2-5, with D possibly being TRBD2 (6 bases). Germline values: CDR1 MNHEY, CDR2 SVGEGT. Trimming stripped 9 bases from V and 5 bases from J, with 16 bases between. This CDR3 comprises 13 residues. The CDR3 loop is CARTPASEETQYS. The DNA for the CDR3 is TGTGCCAGGACACCTGCTAGCGAGGAGACCCAGTACTCC.

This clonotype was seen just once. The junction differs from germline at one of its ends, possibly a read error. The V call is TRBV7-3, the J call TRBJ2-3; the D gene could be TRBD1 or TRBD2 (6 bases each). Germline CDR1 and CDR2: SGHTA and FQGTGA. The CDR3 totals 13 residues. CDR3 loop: CASSPGRTDMQYF. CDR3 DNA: TGTGCCAGCAGCCCGGGGAGGACAGATATGCAGTATTTT.

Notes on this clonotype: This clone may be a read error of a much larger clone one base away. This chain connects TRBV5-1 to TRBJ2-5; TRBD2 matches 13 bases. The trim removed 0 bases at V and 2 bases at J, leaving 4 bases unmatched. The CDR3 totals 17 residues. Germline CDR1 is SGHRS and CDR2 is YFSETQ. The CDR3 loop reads CASSLGLAGGRQETQYF. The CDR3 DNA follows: TGCGCCAGCAGCTTGGGACTAGCGGGAGGTCGGCAAGAGACCCAGTACTTC.

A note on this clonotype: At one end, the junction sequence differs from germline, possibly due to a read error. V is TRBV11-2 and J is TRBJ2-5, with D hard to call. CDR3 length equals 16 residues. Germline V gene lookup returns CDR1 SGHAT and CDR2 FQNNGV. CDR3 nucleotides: TGTGCCAGCGGCTTAGACCCGGCTAGTGGGCAAGAGACCCAGTACTTC. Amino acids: CASGLDPASGQETQYF.

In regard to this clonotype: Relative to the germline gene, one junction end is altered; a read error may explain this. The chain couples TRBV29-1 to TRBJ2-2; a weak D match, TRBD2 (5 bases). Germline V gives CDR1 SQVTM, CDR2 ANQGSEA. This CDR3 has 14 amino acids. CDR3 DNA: TGTAGCGCCCCCTCTGGGGTGATCACCGGGGAGCTGTTTTTT. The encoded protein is CSAPSGVITGELFF.

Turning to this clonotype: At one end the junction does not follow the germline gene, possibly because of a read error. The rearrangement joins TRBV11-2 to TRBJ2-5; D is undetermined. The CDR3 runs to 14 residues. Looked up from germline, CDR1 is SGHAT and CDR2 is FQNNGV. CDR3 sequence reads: CTSNLTDGAYEQYF. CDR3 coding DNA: TGTACCAGCAACCTAACCGACGGAGCCTACGAGCAATACTTC.

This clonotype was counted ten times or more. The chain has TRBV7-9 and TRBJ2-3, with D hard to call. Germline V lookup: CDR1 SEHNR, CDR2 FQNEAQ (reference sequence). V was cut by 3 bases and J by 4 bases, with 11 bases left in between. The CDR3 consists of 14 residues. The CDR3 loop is CASSLSQAPDTQYF. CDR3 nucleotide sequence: TGTGCCAGCAGCTTGAGCCAGGCCCCAGATACGCAGTATTTT.

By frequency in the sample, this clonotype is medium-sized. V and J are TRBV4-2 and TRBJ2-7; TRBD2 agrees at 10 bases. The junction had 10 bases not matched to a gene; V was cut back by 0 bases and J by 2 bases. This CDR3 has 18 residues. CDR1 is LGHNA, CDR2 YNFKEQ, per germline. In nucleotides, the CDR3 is TGTGCCAGCAGCCAAGAGGTCGCGAGCGGGAGGGTACCCTACGAGCAGTACTTC. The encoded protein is CASSQEVASGRVPYEQYF.

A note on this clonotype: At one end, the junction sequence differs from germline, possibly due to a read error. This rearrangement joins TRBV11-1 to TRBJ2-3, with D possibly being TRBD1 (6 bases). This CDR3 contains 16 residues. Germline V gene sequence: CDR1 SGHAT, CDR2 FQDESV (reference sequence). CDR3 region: CGSSRRGRYPTDTQYF. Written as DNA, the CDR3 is TGTGGCAGCAGCCGCAGGGGTCGCTACCCTACAGATACGCAGTATTTT.

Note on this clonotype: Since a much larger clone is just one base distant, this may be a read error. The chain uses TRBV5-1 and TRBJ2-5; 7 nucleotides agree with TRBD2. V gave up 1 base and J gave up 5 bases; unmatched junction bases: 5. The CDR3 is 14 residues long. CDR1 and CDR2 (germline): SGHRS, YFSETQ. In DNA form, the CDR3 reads TGCGCCAGCAGCTTGAAGGGAGGGCCGGAGACCCAGTACTTC. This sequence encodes CASSLKGGPETQYF.

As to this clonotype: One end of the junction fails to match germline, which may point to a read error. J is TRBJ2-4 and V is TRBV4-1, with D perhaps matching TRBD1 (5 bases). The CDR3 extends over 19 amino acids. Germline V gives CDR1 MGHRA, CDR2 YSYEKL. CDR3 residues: CGSSQEPPQNEGAKNIQCF. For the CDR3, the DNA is TGCGGCAGCAGCCAAGAGCCCCCTCAAAACGAAGGGGCCAAAAACATTCAGTGCTTC.

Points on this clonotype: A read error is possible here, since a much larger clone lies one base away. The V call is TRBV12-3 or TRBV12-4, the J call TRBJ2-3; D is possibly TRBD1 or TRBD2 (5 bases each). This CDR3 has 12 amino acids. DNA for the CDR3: TGTACCAGCAGCCGGGGCACAGATACGCGGTATTTT. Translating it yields CTSSRGTDTRYF.

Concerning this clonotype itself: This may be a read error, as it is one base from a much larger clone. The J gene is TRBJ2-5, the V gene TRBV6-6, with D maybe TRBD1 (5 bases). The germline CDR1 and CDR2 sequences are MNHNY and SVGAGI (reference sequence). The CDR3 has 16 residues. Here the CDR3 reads CVSSYLDGRVSETQYF. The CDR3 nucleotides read TGTGTCAGCAGTTACCTCGATGGCAGGGTATCGGAGACCCAGTACTTC.